What follows is one T cell receptor beta chain and its context. Its antigen is undetermined. The germline V gene encodes CDR1 KGHDR and CDR2 SFDVKD. V was shortened by 4 bases and J by 2 bases, with 12 bases between the two germline ends. CDR3 length: 15 residues. Sequencing of TCR beta was performed on blood CD8+ T cells and on blood CD4+ T cells. Bulk CD8+ and CD4+ cells came from magnetic negative isolation; CD8+ TEMRA by FACS. These data originate in a study of CD8 T cells in Susac syndrome. Study overall: When their blood was taken, the Susac syndrome patients had either not yet had any therapy, were taking corticosteroids, or were taking intravenous immunoglobulin alone.

Random hexamers served to reverse transcribe about 0.45 to 1 ug RNA. TCRdb reprocessed the immunoSEQ multiplex PCR reads via MiXCR and lists one record per CDR3 protein. The repertoire includes roughly 180,000 distinct CDR3 sequences, roughly 94% of them detected once, and around 0.1% sits in the top ten. Broader study findings: Repertoires of Susac syndrome CD4+ T cells lacked clonal expansion.

V is TRBV24-1 and J is TRBJ2-3, with D possibly matching TRBD1 (5 bases). The source material was CD4+ T cells from PBMCs. This sequence originates from a human donor with Susac syndrome. The CDR3 protein is CATSEGRTTTDTQYF. The CDR3 nucleotides are TGTGCCACCAGTGAAGGCAGGACAACCACAGATACGCAGTATTTT.